The following is a T cell receptor (beta chain) sequence with its context. Authors' analysis steps: Estimates of nucleated cell counts were drawn from the amplification of reference gene primers. TCRdb's table, derived via immunoSEQ multiplex PCR, lists solely in-frame clones and lacks some. The D gene and trimming were derived from the DNA, and the V and J assignments and clone size from that table. Of 250,000 to 400,000 clones in the sample, roughly 88% were seen once. This sample is drawn from a study of blood T cell repertoires in COVID-19. On the study more broadly: The study drew acute and convalescent COVID-19 samples from the United States, Italy and Spain. T cells, B-cell-depleted T cells, or PBMCs provided the cDNA or gDNA that served as material.

The V gene's germline CDR1 is MNHEY and CDR2 SMNVEV (reference sequence). Trimming stripped 6 bases from V and 10 bases from J, with 22 bases between. The CDR3 is 16 amino acids. The source is a young woman with COVID-19, enrolled during active disease. The chain combines TRBV27 with TRBJ1-6, with D maybe TRBD1 (5 bases). Sequencing used peripheral blood. This chain's CDR3 is CASSRLRVAPGSPLHF. CDR3 DNA: TGTGCCAGCAGCCGTCTCAGGGTGGCCCCTGGATCACCCCTCCACTTT.